This record looks at one T cell receptor (beta chain) sequence and its context. This clone was observed a few times. The antigen it binds to is not known. No base quality information exists; no much larger clone differs at one position. These data are taken from a study of beta chain features in type 1 diabetes (dated by TCRdb to 2016 to 2019). With respect to the entire study: Patients and healthy donors did not differ in mean age, gender distribution, total cell number or subset yield. The study compared TCRB repertoires of sorted circulating CD4+ T cell subsets between recently diagnosed type 1 diabetes patients and matched healthy donors. Regulatory and stem cell-like memory subsets were obtained from only 8 patients and about 8 healthy donors, while naive and central memory subsets were obtained from all 30 or so donors. A total of approximately 99,000,000 sorted cells were examined across all samples, and RNA yield correlated strongly with the number of cells per subset.

Overall study results and their limits: Fewer insertions and more nucleotide deletions at VDJ recombination sites were observed in patients with type 1 diabetes, implying thymic rearrangement abnormalities. The naive, central memory and regulatory TCRB repertoires appeared to resemble one another more closely among patients than among healthy donors. Because the HLA sub-analyses included only small numbers of individuals, any influence of HLA type on TCRB rearrangement was left unresolved. Shorter templates might be favored by PCR, yet because patient and control samples were amplified and corrected together, any such skew would affect both groups equally. Sequencing cDNA rather than genomic DNA could over-represent highly expressing activated cells, although activation and CD3 levels did not differ between groups. A moderate but significant shortening of TCRB CDR3 length was observed in type 1 diabetes patients in all four CD4+ subsets.

A single peripheral blood draw of around 0.11 L on average was collected from each donor into heparinised tubes. A BD FACSAria II was used to sort naive, central memory, regulatory and stem cell-like memory CD4+ T cells with a panel that included CD45RO, CCR7, CD25, CD127, CD95 and CD27. All sorted populations exceeded 98% purity. PBMCs were isolated right away by Lymphoprep density gradient centrifugation and were stained directly, without culture. So that batch effects would be minimized, each experiment stained and sorted samples in pairs, pairing one healthy donor with one patient. The entire isolated RNA was reverse transcribed using the High Capacity cDNA Reverse Transcription Kit, and thus expressed TCRB transcripts were sequenced. Deep immunoSEQ sequencing was applied to naive, central memory and regulatory T cell samples, giving an average of about 3.4 million total reads per sample. After sorted cells were lysed in RLT buffer, RNA was extracted with DNase-treated RNeasy Micro or Mini kits, with the choice depending on cell number. Each cell subset was processed on its own to prevent cross-contamination, while patient and healthy donor samples were processed together. The immunoSEQ multiplex PCR was used to amplify TCRB sequences from cDNA, yielding 87-bp fragments that span the CDR3 region. Sequencing of the amplicons was done on the Illumina HiSeq platform. Per the original workflow: Synthetic template baselines were used to correct PCR bias computationally, reads within Hamming distance 2 were collapsed together, and singletons that could not be merged were discarded. Reads were aligned to IMGT to assign V, D and J genes, CDR3 length, and insertions or deletions at six rearrangement sites. Clonotype counts were normalized to sorted cell number within each subset before computing true diversity and Gini coefficients with the tcR R package. The overlap coefficient, calculated on TCRB nucleotide sequences, was used to quantify repertoire sharing. The table comes from immuneACCESS by way of TCRdb, which keeps in-frame sequences with V and J called. Part of the clones is missing from these tables; in studies checked, under half for an unresolved V gene and the rest for unknown reasons. Clone size and V and J calls were adopted from that table, with D and trimming inferred from the DNA. This sample has 160,000 or so clones in its table, and 11% of those were observed once. Around 2.1% of the sample is taken by the ten largest.

V lost 10 bases and J lost 3 bases; the stretch between them is 16 bases long. The CDR3 spans 14 residues, from the cysteine through the phenylalanine. Of all the DNA, just the CDR3 is kept, 42 bases in frame from base 1. Sequences ENHRY (CDR1) and SYGVKD (CDR2) are obtained from the germline V gene. Sample: central memory CD4+ T cells from blood. The chain is assembled from TRBV10-3 and TRBJ2-4, with the D segment identity uncertain. This TCR was sampled from a man aged 18 to 30 in good health. The nucleotides are TGTGCCAGCACCCTGGATCAGGTCAAAAACATTCAGTACTTC. It translates to CASTLDQVKNIQYF.